Reported below is one TCR beta chain. Repertoires were generated with immunoSEQ multiplex PCR, while TCRdb's copy carries only in-frame clones and drops some. The top ten clones hold about an eighth of a sample with 13,000 or so clones, 86% of them seen once. J was trimmed by 4 bases and V by 2 bases; bases with no gene match: 0. CDR3 length equals 15 residues. Germline V CDR1 and CDR2: MNHNS, SASEGT. This sample is drawn from a study of technical replicates of blood from a few donors. The receptor was isolated from a human donor in good health. Sequenced input: PBMCs. The gene calls are TRBV6-1 and TRBJ2-2; 11 nucleotides agree with TRBD2. CDR3 amino acids: CASSELAGGTGELFF. The DNA for the CDR3 is TGTGCCAGCAGTGAACTAGCGGGGGGCACCGGGGAGCTGTTTTTT.